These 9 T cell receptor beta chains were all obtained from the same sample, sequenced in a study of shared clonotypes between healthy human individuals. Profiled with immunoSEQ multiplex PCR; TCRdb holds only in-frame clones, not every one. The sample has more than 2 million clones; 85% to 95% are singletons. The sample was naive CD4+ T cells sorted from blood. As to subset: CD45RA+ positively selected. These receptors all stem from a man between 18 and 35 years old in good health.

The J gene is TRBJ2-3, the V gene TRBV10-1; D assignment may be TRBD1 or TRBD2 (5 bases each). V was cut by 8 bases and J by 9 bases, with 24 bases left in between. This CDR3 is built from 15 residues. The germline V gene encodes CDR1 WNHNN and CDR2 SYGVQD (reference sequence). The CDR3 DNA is TGCGCCAGCGGGAATAGCGAGAAACCCACAGGCACGCAGTATTTT. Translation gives CASGNSEKPTGTQYF.

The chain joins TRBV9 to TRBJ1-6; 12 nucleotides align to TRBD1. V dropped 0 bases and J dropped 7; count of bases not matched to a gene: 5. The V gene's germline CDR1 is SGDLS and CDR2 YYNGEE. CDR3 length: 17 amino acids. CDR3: CASSVGSGTGGNSPLHF. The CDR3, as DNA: TGTGCCAGCAGCGTAGGTTCGGGGACAGGGGGCAATTCACCCCTCCACTTT. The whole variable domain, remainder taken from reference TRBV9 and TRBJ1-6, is DSGVTQTPKHLITATGQRVTLRCSPRSGDLSVYWYQQSLDQGLQFLIQYYNGEERAKGNILERFSAQQFPDLHSELNLSSLELGDSALYFCASSVGSGTGGNSPLHFGNGTRLTVT.

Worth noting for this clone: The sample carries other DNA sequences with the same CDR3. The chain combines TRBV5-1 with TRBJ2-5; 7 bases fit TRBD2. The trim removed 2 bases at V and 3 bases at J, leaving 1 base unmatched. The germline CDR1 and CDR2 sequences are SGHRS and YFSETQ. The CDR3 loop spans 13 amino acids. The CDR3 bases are TGCGCCAGCAGCTTTGGGGGGGAAGAGACCCAGTACTTC. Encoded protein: CASSFGGEETQYF.

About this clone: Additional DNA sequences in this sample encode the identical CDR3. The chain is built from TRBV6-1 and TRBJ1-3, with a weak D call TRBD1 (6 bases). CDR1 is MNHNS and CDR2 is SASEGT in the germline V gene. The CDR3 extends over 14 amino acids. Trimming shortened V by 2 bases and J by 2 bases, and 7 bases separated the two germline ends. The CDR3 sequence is CASSEYRAGNTIYF. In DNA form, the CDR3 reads TGTGCCAGCAGTGAATACAGGGCTGGAAACACCATATATTTT.

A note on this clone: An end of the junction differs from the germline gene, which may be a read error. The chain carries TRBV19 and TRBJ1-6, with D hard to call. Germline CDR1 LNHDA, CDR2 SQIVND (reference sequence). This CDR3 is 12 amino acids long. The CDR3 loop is CASTLAYSPLHF. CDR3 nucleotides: TGTGCAAGTACATTGGCATATTCACCCCTCCACTTT.

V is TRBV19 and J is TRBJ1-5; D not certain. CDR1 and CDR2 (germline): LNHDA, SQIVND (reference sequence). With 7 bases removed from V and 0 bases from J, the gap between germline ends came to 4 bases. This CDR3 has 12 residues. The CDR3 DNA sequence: TGTGCCAGTACTCATAGCAATCAGCCCCAGCATTTT. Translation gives CASTHSNQPQHF.

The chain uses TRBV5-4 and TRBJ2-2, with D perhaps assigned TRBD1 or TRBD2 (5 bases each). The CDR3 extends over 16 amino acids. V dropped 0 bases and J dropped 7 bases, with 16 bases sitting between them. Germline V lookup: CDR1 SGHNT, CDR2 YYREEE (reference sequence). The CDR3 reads CASSLAGTLLFGELFF. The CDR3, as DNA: TGTGCCAGCAGCTTGGCCGGGACCCTCCTTTTCGGGGAGCTGTTTTTT.

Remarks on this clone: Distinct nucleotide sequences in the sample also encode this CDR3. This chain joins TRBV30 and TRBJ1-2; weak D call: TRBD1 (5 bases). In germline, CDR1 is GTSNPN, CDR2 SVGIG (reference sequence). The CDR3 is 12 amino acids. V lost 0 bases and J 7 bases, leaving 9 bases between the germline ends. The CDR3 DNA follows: TGTGCCTGGAGTGTTCAGGGAGGTGGCTACACCTTC. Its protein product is CAWSVQGGGYTF.

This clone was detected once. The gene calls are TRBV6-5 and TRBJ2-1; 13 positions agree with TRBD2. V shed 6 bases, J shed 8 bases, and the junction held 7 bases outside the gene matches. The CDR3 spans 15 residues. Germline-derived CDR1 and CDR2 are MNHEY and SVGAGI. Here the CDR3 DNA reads TGTGCCAGCAGCCGGACTAGCGGGAGTGGGTATGAGCAGTTCTTC. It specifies CASSRTSGSGYEQFF.